The 30 T cell receptor beta chains given below trace back to one sample, sequenced in a study of PD-L1 blockade in urothelial cancer. Data came from immunoSEQ multiplex PCR; TCRdb stores just in-frame clones and leaves some out. The sample lists about 2,500 clones; more than 35% were seen once. Sequences were derived from tumor tissue, sampled before atezolizumab (anti-PD-L1) treatment. These receptors all stem from a man aged 55 to 69 with urothelial cancer.

The genes are TRBV30 and TRBJ1-6; D not certain. The germline V gene has CDR1 GTSNPN and CDR2 SVGIG (reference sequence). The CDR3 consists of 15 residues. V lost 1 base to trimming and J lost 3 bases, with 10 bases between them. Here the CDR3 DNA reads TGTGCCTGGAGTGGCAGGACGCGCTATAATTCACCCCTCCACTTT. Translation: CAWSGRTRYNSPLHF.

This clone was recorded a few times. The V and J genes are TRBV2 and TRBJ2-7; D possibly uses TRBD1 or TRBD2 (5 bases each). Germline loops: CDR1 SNHLY, CDR2 FYNNEI. The germline V and J ends were trimmed by 4 bases and 3 bases, with 13 bases remaining between them. The CDR3 totals 14 residues. The CDR3 is CASSGWDGVYEQYF. The DNA of the CDR3 is TGTGCCAGCAGTGGTTGGGACGGGGTCTACGAGCAGTACTTC.

V is TRBV19 and J is TRBJ1-2; D is uncertain. Germline V gene sequence: CDR1 LNHDA, CDR2 SQIVND (reference sequence). The CDR3 length is 14 residues. Trimming cost V 7 bases and J 10 bases, with 22 bases left between them. The CDR3: CASIALDDAGDYTF. The CDR3 DNA reads TGTGCCAGTATCGCCCTCGATGATGCAGGCGACTACACCTTC.

This chain connects TRBV28 to TRBJ1-1, with 7 bases aligning to TRBD1. Unmatched junction bases numbered 6, after V lost 5 bases and J lost 3 bases. The CDR3 totals 14 residues. The germline gives CDR1 MDHEN, CDR2 SYDVKM. In DNA form, the CDR3 reads TGTGCCAGCAGTCAAGGGGGACAGTACACTGAAGCTTTCTTT. It codes for CASSQGGQYTEAFF.

This clone occurred a few times. The V and J genes are TRBV4-1 and TRBJ2-7; the D gene is possibly TRBD2 (5 bases). V shed 1 base and J shed 6 bases, with 10 bases lying between them. The CDR3 has 13 amino acids. Germline CDR1 MGHRA, CDR2 YSYEKL. Here the CDR3 reads CASSQAGSVEQYF. For the CDR3, the DNA is TGCGCCAGCAGCCAAGCGGGGTCGGTCGAGCAGTACTTC.

The chain is built from TRBV30 and TRBJ1-4; D is possibly TRBD1 (5 bases). The germline V gene encodes CDR1 GTSNPN and CDR2 SVGIG (reference sequence). The V and J ends lost 7 bases and 7 bases respectively, with 10 bases between them. CDR3 length equals 11 residues. The CDR3 region is CASQGTEKLFF. The CDR3 bases are TGTGCCTCCCAGGGTACTGAAAAACTGTTTTTT.

The chain joins TRBV6-8 to TRBJ2-3, with D perhaps given as TRBD1 or TRBD2 (5 bases each). With 5 bases removed from V and 11 bases from J, the gap between germline ends came to 14 bases. The CDR3 runs 12 residues. The germline CDR1 and CDR2 sequences are MNHGY and SAAAGT. In DNA form, the CDR3 reads TGTGCCAGCAGTGAGATCAGGGACCAGCAGTATTTT. Translation: CASSEIRDQQYF.

This rearrangement joins TRBV29-1 to TRBJ2-3; 9 bases map to TRBD2. Germline V gives CDR1 SQVTM, CDR2 ANQGSEA. V shed 7 bases, J shed 5 bases, and the junction held 7 bases outside the gene matches. This CDR3 region has 13 residues. DNA for the CDR3: TGCAGCGCCATAGCGGGGGAGGGAGATACGCAGTATTTT. Amino acid sequence: CSAIAGEGDTQYF.

This clone was seen a few times. This chain joins TRBV6-8 and TRBJ2-7; no reliable D call. The CDR3 runs 12 residues. Trimming took 8 bases from V and 5 from J, leaving 13 bases between them. Germline V gene lookup returns CDR1 MNHGY and CDR2 SAAAGT. The CDR3 is CASSAGSNEQYF. The CDR3, as DNA: TGTGCCAGCTCGGCAGGTTCAAACGAGCAGTACTTC.

This clone was counted once. The chain recombines TRBV29-1 with TRBJ1-1; D gene uncertain. The germline gives CDR1 SQVTM, CDR2 ANQGSEA. This CDR3 has 13 residues. V shed 4 bases and J shed 3 bases, with 12 bases lying between them. The CDR3 loop is CSVVKGLDTEAFF. CDR3 in DNA: TGCAGCGTTGTGAAGGGATTGGACACTGAAGCTTTCTTT.

CDR3 residues: CASSPAGETQYF. CDR3 DNA sequence: TGTGCCAGCTCACCGGCCGGGGAGACCCAGTACTTC. The chain uses TRBV18 and TRBJ2-5; no clear D gene. CDR1 KGHSH and CDR2 LQKENI come from the germline V gene. The germline V and J ends were trimmed by 3 bases and 5 bases, with 7 bases remaining between them. The CDR3 covers 12 residues.

The rearrangement joins TRBV18 to TRBJ1-4, with D maybe TRBD1 (5 bases). Germline V lookup: CDR1 KGHSH, CDR2 LQKENI. V shed 4 bases and J shed 5 bases, with 14 bases lying between them. The CDR3 has 15 residues. The CDR3, as DNA: TGTGCCAGCTCACAGACGACAGCGCCGAATGAAAAACTGTTTTTT. This encodes CASSQTTAPNEKLFF.

This clone was counted only a few times. The chain combines TRBV28 with TRBJ2-7, with TRBD2 matching over 7 bases. J lost 5 bases, V lost 6 bases, and 19 bases had no gene match. This CDR3 is 17 amino acids long. Germline V gives CDR1 MDHEN, CDR2 SYDVKM. CDR3 residues: CASSPPGGAGDGHEQYF. CDR3 DNA sequence: TGTGCCAGCAGCCCCCCGGGGGGTGCTGGGGATGGCCACGAGCAGTACTTC.

This clone has a handful of counts. J is TRBJ2-7 and V is TRBV11-3, with a weak D call TRBD1 (6 bases). CDR1 and CDR2 (germline): SGHNT, YENEEA. The V and J ends lost 5 bases and 6 bases respectively, with 20 bases between them. The CDR3 extends over 15 amino acids. CDR3 amino acids: CASSRLNTGIAEQYF. CDR3 sequence (DNA): TGTGCCAGCAGCAGACTAAACACAGGGATCGCCGAGCAGTACTTC. The full variable domain, in which reference TRBV11-3 and TRBJ2-7 provide the parts outside the CDR3, is EAGVVQSPRYKIIEKKQPVAFWCNPISGHNTLYWYLQNLGQGPELLIRYENEEAVDDSQLPKDRFSAERLKGVDSTLKIQPAELGDSAVYLCASSRLNTGIAEQYFGPGTRLTVT.

This chain links TRBV9 with TRBJ2-5, with D perhaps matching TRBD1 (6 bases). The CDR3 sequence is 15 residues long. CDR1 is SGDLS and CDR2 is YYNGEE in the germline V gene. The V end lost 4 bases, the J end lost 5 bases, and 18 bases lay between the germline ends. The CDR3 DNA is TGTGCCAGCAGCCCCATGATACAGGGCGGTGAGACCCAGTACTTC. As protein: CASSPMIQGGETQYF.

The table lists this clone with a count of one. The chain is built from TRBV28 and TRBJ2-3; D is ambiguous. The CDR3 sequence is 15 residues long. The ends were cut back, 10 bases at V and 0 bases at J, with 17 bases in the middle. The V gene's germline CDR1 is MDHEN and CDR2 SYDVKM. The DNA for the CDR3 is TGTGCCACGGGCCCCCGGGCCAGGAGCACAGATACGCAGTATTTT. Translated, it gives CATGPRARSTDTQYF.

This clone was detected only a few times. This chain links TRBV2 with TRBJ1-2; D remains unclear. Germline V lookup: CDR1 SNHLY, CDR2 FYNNEI. V gave up 7 bases and J gave up 3 bases, with 15 bases separating them. The CDR3 consists of 14 residues. CDR3 residues: CASILEAGDYGYTF. DNA for the CDR3: TGTGCCAGCATATTGGAAGCCGGGGACTATGGCTACACCTTC.

The V and J genes are TRBV18 and TRBJ1-6; D is undetermined. Germline V gene lookup returns CDR1 KGHSH and CDR2 LQKENI. Trimming pared 3 bases from V and 10 bases from J, leaving 7 bases between. The CDR3 runs 12 residues. CDR3 protein: CASSPVDSPLHF. In DNA form, the CDR3 reads TGTGCCAGCTCACCGGTGGACTCACCCCTCCACTTT.

The chain uses TRBV5-1 and TRBJ1-5; D might be TRBD1 (6 bases). CDR3 length: 15 amino acids. The ends were cut back, 5 bases at V and 0 bases at J, with 12 bases in the middle. Per germline, CDR1 SGHRS and CDR2 YFSETQ. CDR3 in amino acids: CASSQQGYSNQPQHF. The CDR3 DNA sequence: TGCGCCAGCAGTCAACAGGGATATAGCAATCAGCCCCAGCATTTT.

The CDR3 loop reads CATASGSADTQYF. The CDR3 DNA is TGTGCAACCGCCAGCGGGAGCGCAGATACGCAGTATTTT. The rearrangement uses TRBV30 and TRBJ2-3; 8 bases are shared with TRBD2. Germline loops: CDR1 GTSNPN, CDR2 SVGIG (reference sequence). The CDR3 has 13 amino acids.

The genes are TRBV11-1 and TRBJ2-7; D ambiguous. From germline, CDR1 is SGHAT and CDR2 FQDESV (reference sequence). Trimming took 3 bases from V and 0 from J, leaving 9 bases between them. The CDR3 contains 14 residues. In nucleotides, the CDR3 is TGTGCCAGCAGCTTGGTGGTGGGCTCCTACGAGCAGTACTTC. This translates into CASSLVVGSYEQYF. The full variable domain, rest sourced from reference TRBV11-1 and TRBJ2-7, is EAEVAQSPRYKITEKSQAVAFWCDPISGHATLYWYRQILGQGPELLVQFQDESVVDDSQLPKDRFSAERLKGVDSTLKIQPAELGDSAMYLCASSLVVGSYEQYFGPGTRLTVT.

This clone has only a few counts. The chain is built from TRBV29-1 and TRBJ2-1; 9 bases are a match to TRBD2. Germline loops: CDR1 SQVTM, CDR2 ANQGSEA. This CDR3 contains 15 residues. V shed 6 bases and J 9 bases; nucleotides not matched to a gene: 15. The CDR3 DNA follows: TGCAGCGTCGACTTAGCTAGCGGGGAGGGGAGTGAGCAGTTCTTC. Its protein product is CSVDLASGEGSEQFF.

This clone came up a few times. This rearrangement joins TRBV6-8 to TRBJ2-5; 10 bases are a match to TRBD2. The CDR3 runs to 16 residues. Germline V gene sequence: CDR1 MNHGY, CDR2 SAAAGT. V lost 6 bases to trimming and J lost 5 bases; unmatched junction nucleotides: 12. The CDR3 protein is CASRKGTSDSGETQYF. The CDR3 coding sequence is TGTGCCAGCAGAAAGGGGACTAGCGATTCTGGGGAGACCCAGTACTTC.

The gene calls are TRBV30 and TRBJ2-2; 8 bases are shared with TRBD2. Trimming cost V 2 bases and J 6 bases; bases outside gene matches: 8. Germline CDR1 reads GTSNPN; CDR2 reads SVGIG (reference sequence). The CDR3 is made up of 15 amino acids. The CDR3 nucleotides are TGTGCCTGGAGTCTCGGGAGGGTCCAGGCCGGGGAGCTGTTTTTT. Encoded protein: CAWSLGRVQAGELFF.

The rearrangement links TRBV6-8 to TRBJ1-1; D might be TRBD1 (5 bases). V dropped 0 bases and J dropped 7 bases, with 9 bases sitting between them. The CDR3 has 13 amino acids. Germline CDR1 MNHGY, CDR2 SAAAGT. In DNA, the CDR3 is TGTGCCAGCAGTTACTCCCAGGGCCTTGAAGCTTTCTTT. Translation: CASSYSQGLEAFF.

This clone was seen a handful of times. This sequence joins TRBV9 and TRBJ2-1; TRBD1 aligns across 10 bases. Germline CDR1 reads SGDLS; CDR2 reads YYNGEE. The ends lost 2 bases at V and 7 bases at J; junction bases unmatched: 3. The CDR3 runs 14 residues. The DNA of the CDR3 is TGTGCCAGCAGCGTCGGGACAGGGGAGAATGAGCAGTTCTTC. Encoded protein: CASSVGTGENEQFF.

This CDR3 is CASSQGDLAGFYEQYF. For the CDR3, the DNA is TGTGCCAGCAGCCAAGGGGATCTAGCGGGGTTCTACGAGCAGTACTTC. This rearrangement joins TRBV11-3 to TRBJ2-7, with 9 bases aligning to TRBD2. Germline assignment: CDR1 SGHNT and CDR2 YENEEA. The CDR3 covers 16 residues. The V segment lost 5 bases and the J segment 3 bases; nucleotides outside the gene matches: 11.

This clone has only one observation. The CDR3, as DNA: TGTGCCTGGAGTGTAAATGAAAAACTGTTTTTT. Its protein is CAWSVNEKLFF. The chain uses TRBV30 and TRBJ1-4; D not resolved. The V gene's germline CDR1 is GTSNPN and CDR2 SVGIG (reference sequence). With 0 bases removed from V and 5 bases from J, the gap between germline ends came to 1 base. This CDR3 spans 11 amino acids.

The CDR3 DNA is TGCGCCAGCAGTCAATACGGAGCCCCTAGGGAGCAGTACTTC. As protein: CASSQYGAPREQYF. The chain employs TRBV23-1 and TRBJ2-7; D remains unclear. TRBV23-1 is an ORF; its function is uncertain. Trimming took 1 base from V and 7 from J, leaving 14 bases between them. The CDR3 length is 14 residues.

This clone was found a few times. The chain couples TRBV6-8 to TRBJ1-4; TRBD1 is a possible D gene (5 bases). The germline gives CDR1 MNHGY, CDR2 SAAAGT. Trimming cost V 7 bases and J 6 bases, with 18 bases left between them. This CDR3 comprises 15 residues. The CDR3 DNA reads TGTGCCAGCACCCCCTTGGGACGGAGAGATGAAAAACTGTTTTTT. Translated, it gives CASTPLGRRDEKLFF.